The T cell receptor beta chain described here comes from a study of blood T cell repertoires in COVID-19. Libraries were prepared by immunoSEQ multiplex PCR; TCRdb keeps only in-frame clonotypes and omits some of them. This table has roughly 140,000 clones, around 89% appearing once. This CDR3 spans 14 amino acids. CDR1 and CDR2 from the germline V gene are MNHEY and SVGEGT. Trimming took 0 bases from V and 5 from J, leaving 8 bases between them. The sample consisted of peripheral blood. The rearrangement uses TRBV6-2 or TRBV6-3 and TRBJ1-5, with D uncertain. The clonotype was recovered from a woman aged 80 or over with acute or convalescent COVID-19. CDR3 sequence (DNA): TGTGCCAGCAGTTACTCGAGCGTCTATCAGCCCCAGCATTTT. This sequence encodes CASSYSSVYQPQHF.